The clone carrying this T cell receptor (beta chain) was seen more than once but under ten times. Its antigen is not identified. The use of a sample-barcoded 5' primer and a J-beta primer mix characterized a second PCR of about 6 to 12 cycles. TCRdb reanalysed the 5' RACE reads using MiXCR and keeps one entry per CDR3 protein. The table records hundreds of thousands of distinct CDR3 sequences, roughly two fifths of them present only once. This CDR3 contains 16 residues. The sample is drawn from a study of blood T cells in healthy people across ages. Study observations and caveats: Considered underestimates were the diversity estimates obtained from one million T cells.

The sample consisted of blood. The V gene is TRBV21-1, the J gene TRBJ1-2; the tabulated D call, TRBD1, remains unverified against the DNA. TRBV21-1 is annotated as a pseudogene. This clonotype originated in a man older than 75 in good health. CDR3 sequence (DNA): TGTGCCAGCTCCTATCGGACAGGCCCTCCTAACTATGGCTACACCTTC. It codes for CASSYRTGPPNYGYTF.